The 4 T cell receptor beta chains listed next were all sequenced from one sample in a study of T cells in Graves' hyperthyroidism and ophthalmopathy. Amplified TCR beta CDR3 regions derived from RNA transcripts. The TCR CDR3 was amplified in a first-round RT-PCR using the HTBI primer set. TCRdb used MiXCR to reprocess the multiplex PCR reads, holding one entry per CDR3 protein. The repertoire holds about 600,000 distinct CDR3 sequences, 12% to 15% seen once, with 7% to 9% in the top ten. Sample: blood. Source of these receptors: a woman under 30 with Graves' ophthalmopathy.

The chain combines TRBV2 with TRBJ1-2; maybe TRBD1 (5 bases). The length of the CDR3 is 15 residues. Germline V lookup: CDR1 SNHLY, CDR2 FYNNEI. V lost 2 bases, J lost 5 bases, and 15 bases lay in between. CDR3 coding DNA: TGTGCCAGCAGTGAACGGGGGGGGGGTGGTTATGGCTACACCTTC. This codes for CASSERGGGGYGYTF.

This clonotype was detected ten times or more. The V call is TRBV20-1, the J call TRBJ2-3; TRBD2 is a possible D gene (5 bases). Deletions cut 7 bases from V and 4 bases from J, with 9 bases between. The V gene's germline CDR1 is DFQATT and CDR2 SNEGSKA (reference sequence). The CDR3 sequence is 11 residues long. The CDR3 reads CSGGASDTQYF. As DNA, the CDR3 is TGCAGTGGGGGAGCTTCAGATACGCAGTATTTT.

Ten or more counts support this clonotype. The chain uses TRBV20-1 and TRBJ1-4; D gene unclear. Germline lookup yields CDR1 DFQATT and CDR2 SNEGSKA (reference sequence). CDR3 size: 14 residues. Trimming left V 1 base short and J 8 bases short, with 14 bases between. CDR3 sequence reads: CSARGTPGSEKLFF. The CDR3 DNA is TGCAGTGCTAGAGGCACTCCGGGGTCCGAAAAACTGTTTTTT.

This clonotype was recorded many times. V gene TRBV2 combines with J gene TRBJ2-1, with 11 bases that match TRBD1. Germline CDR1 and CDR2: SNHLY and FYNNEI. V was pared by 8 bases and J by 8 bases, with 14 bases of the junction left unmatched. The CDR3 spans 16 residues. In DNA form, the CDR3 reads TGTGCCAGCGGACGTCCCGGGACAGGGGGTTTAGATGAGCAGTTCTTC. It specifies CASGRPGTGGLDEQFF.